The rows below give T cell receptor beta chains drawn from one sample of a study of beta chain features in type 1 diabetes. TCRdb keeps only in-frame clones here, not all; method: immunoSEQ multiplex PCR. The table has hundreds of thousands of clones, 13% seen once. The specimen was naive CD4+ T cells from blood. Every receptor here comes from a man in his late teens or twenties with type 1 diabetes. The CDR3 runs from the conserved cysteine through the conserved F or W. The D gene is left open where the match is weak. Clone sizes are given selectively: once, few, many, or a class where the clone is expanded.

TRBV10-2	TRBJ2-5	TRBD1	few	TGCGCCAGCAGTGGACAGGGGTTGGCCGAGACCCAGTACTTC	CASSGQGLAETQYF
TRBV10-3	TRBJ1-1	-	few	TGTGCCATCGGAACGAGCTTAGGGACTGAAGCTTTCTTT	CAIGTSLGTEAFF
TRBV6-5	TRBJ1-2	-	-	TGTGCCAGCAGTTACTTCGGGAGAGGGGACTATGGCTACACCTTC	CASSYFGRGDYGYTF
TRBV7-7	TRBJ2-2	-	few	TGTGCTAGCAGCTTGGGGTTGAACACCGGGGAGCTGTTTTTT	CASSLGLNTGELFF
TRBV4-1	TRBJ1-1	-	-	TGCGCCAGCATTGGACGCACTGAAGCTTTCTTT	CASIGRTEAFF
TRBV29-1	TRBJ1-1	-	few	TGCAGCGTTGAAGCGGCTGGCGTCATAAACACTGAAGCTTTCTTT	CSVEAAGVINTEAFF
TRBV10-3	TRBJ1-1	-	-	TGTGCCATCAGTGCTCTGGGGCTGGGGGACACTGAAGCTTTCTTT	CAISALGLGDTEAFF
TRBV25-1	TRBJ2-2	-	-	TGTGCCAGCAGTGAATTCGGGGAGACCGGGGAGCTGTTTTTT	CASSEFGETGELFF
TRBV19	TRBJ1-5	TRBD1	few	TGTGCCAGTAGGGCGGGACAGGGGGCCCAGCCCCAGCATTTT	CASRAGQGAQPQHF
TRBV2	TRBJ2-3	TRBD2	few	TGTGCCAGCAGTGTAAGCGGGGGGCCACCAGATACGCAGTATTTT	CASSVSGGPPDTQYF
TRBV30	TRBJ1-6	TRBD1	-	TGTGCCTGGAGTGTACGGAAAGGAAGGACAGGGGGCTATAATTCACCCCTCCACTTT	CAWSVRKGRTGGYNSPLHF
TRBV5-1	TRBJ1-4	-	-	TGCGCCAGCAGCCCCCTGATGGGGGCGGATGAAAAACTGTTTTTT	CASSPLMGADEKLFF
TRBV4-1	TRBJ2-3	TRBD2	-	TGCGCCAGCAGCCAATTCTCGGGGGGTGTCCCGGTAGATACGCAGTATTTT	CASSQFSGGVPVDTQYF
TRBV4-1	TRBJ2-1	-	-	TGCGCCAGCAGCCAAGATCATAGGGGGGATGAGCAGTTCTTC	CASSQDHRGDEQFF
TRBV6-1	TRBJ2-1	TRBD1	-	TGTGCCAGCAGTGGCCCGACAGGGGACTCCTACAATGAGCAGTTCTTC	CASSGPTGDSYNEQFF
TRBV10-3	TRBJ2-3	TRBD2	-	TGTGCCATCAGTGAGTCGGCTAGCGGGTGGAGCACAGATACGCAGTATTTT	CAISESASGWSTDTQYF
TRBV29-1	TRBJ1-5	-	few	TGCAGCGTGGGCGGGGAACAGGGACAGCCCCAGCATTTT	CSVGGEQGQPQHF
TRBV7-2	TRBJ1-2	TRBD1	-	TGTGCCAGCAGCTCGGGACAGGGCTATGGCTACACCTTC	CASSSGQGYGYTF